This TCR beta chain is from a study of early T cells in non-severe SARS-CoV-2 infection. TCRdb re-called the 5' RACE reads through MiXCR, storing one row per CDR3 protein. This sample has more than 25,000 distinct CDR3 sequences, with 5.3% found just once. This clonotype was seen many times. Germline CDR1 is MNHEY and CDR2 is SVGEGT. V shed 5 bases and J 6 bases; nucleotides not matched to a gene: 7. This CDR3 has 14 residues. The V call is TRBV6-2 or TRBV6-3, the J call TRBJ1-5; 7 positions match TRBD1. The sequencing input was whole blood. This sequence originates from an adult who was a healthcare worker with PCR-confirmed SARS-CoV-2 infection or an uninfected control (not recorded which). CDR3 sequence reads: CASSPYRGTQPQHF. The CDR3 DNA reads as TGTGCCAGCAGTCCATACAGGGGTACTCAGCCCCAGCATTTT.